These 17 T cell receptor beta chains share one sample of origin, sequenced in a study of T cell clones after liver transplantation. Using immunoSEQ multiplex PCR, the repertoire was profiled, and TCRdb retains in-frame clones only, with some absent. Altogether around 26,000 clones are present, approximately 71% being singletons, with the ten largest covering approximately 3%. The input for sequencing was CD4+ T cells from blood, taken before liver transplant. These receptors all stem from a human donor who received a liver transplant.

The chain joins TRBV7-2 to TRBJ2-1; tentative D call: TRBD1 (6 bases). Germline CDR1 is SGHTA and CDR2 is FQGNSA. The CDR3 totals 14 residues. Trimming removed 1 base at V and 8 bases at J, with 12 bases between. The CDR3 is CASSLEGELYEQFF. The CDR3 DNA is TGTGCCAGCAGCTTAGAGGGGGAGCTCTATGAGCAGTTCTTC.

The table lists this clone with a count of one. The chain employs TRBV2 and TRBJ2-5, with 12 bases aligning to TRBD2. The CDR3 has 14 amino acids. From germline, CDR1 is SNHLY and CDR2 FYNNEI. The V segment lost 8 bases and the J segment 5 bases; nucleotides outside the gene matches: 6. CDR3 sequence reads: CASSRLAGAETQYF. The CDR3 DNA reads TGTGCCAGCTCGAGACTAGCGGGAGCGGAGACCCAGTACTTC.

This chain connects TRBV5-1 to TRBJ2-7, with TRBD1 matching over 7 bases. The germline CDR1 and CDR2 sequences are SGHRS and YFSETQ. CDR3 length equals 15 residues. V lost 0 bases, J lost 4 bases, and 7 bases stayed unmatched. The CDR3, as DNA: TGCGCCAGCAGCTTGGATGGGACAGATATTTACGAGCAGTACTTC. The encoded protein is CASSLDGTDIYEQYF.

The rearrangement uses TRBV5-6 and TRBJ1-1, with a weak D call TRBD1 (5 bases). From germline, CDR1 is SGHDT and CDR2 YYEEEE. Trimming removed 0 bases from V and 1 base from J, with 7 bases in between. This CDR3 is 14 amino acids long. The CDR3 nucleotides read TGTGCCAGCAGCTTGGTGCAGGGGAACACTGAAGCTTTCTTT. It encodes CASSLVQGNTEAFF.

The chain is built from TRBV5-8 and TRBJ2-5; D possibly uses TRBD1 or TRBD2 (5 bases each). The CDR3 totals 15 residues. Looked up from germline, CDR1 is SGHTS and CDR2 is YDEGEE. Trimming took 4 bases from V and 7 from J, leaving 20 bases between them. The CDR3 DNA is TGTGCCAGCAGCCCCCAACGGGACGTCGTGGGGACCCAGTACTTC. Translated: CASSPQRDVVGTQYF.

The rearrangement links TRBV5-6 to TRBJ2-7; D is possibly TRBD1 (6 bases). V was trimmed by 4 bases and J by 2 bases, leaving 10 bases between them. The CDR3 contains 13 residues. Germline assignment: CDR1 SGHDT and CDR2 YYEEEE. The CDR3 DNA reads as TGTGCCAGCAGCGTCCACAGGGCCTACGAGCAGTACTTC. The encoded protein is CASSVHRAYEQYF.

This chain links TRBV19 with TRBJ2-1, with 9 positions matching TRBD2. The V gene end was trimmed by 5 bases and the J gene end by 1 base; junction bases not matched to a gene: 9. This CDR3 spans 17 amino acids. Per the germline V gene, CDR1 is LNHDA and CDR2 is SQIVND (reference sequence). CDR3: CASSLSGSGGSYNEQFF. In DNA form, the CDR3 reads TGTGCCAGTAGTCTGTCGGGTAGCGGGGGATCCTACAATGAGCAGTTCTTC.

The rearrangement links TRBV6-6 to TRBJ2-1; 16 nucleotides agree with TRBD2. With V trimmed by 2 bases and J by 8 bases, 0 bases remained unmatched. Per germline, CDR1 MNHNY and CDR2 SVGAGI (reference sequence). The CDR3 loop spans 15 amino acids. Written as DNA, the CDR3 is TGTGCCAGCAGTTACGGGACTAGCGGGAGGGATGAGCAGTTCTTC. Amino acids: CASSYGTSGRDEQFF.

The chain joins TRBV5-5 to TRBJ2-7, with TRBD1 matching 7 bases. Unmatched junction bases numbered 4, after V lost 4 bases and J lost 0 bases. The CDR3 extends over 14 amino acids. Per the germline V gene, CDR1 is SGHKS and CDR2 is YYEKEE (reference sequence). The CDR3: CASSRDRSSYEQYV. The CDR3 region has the DNA TGTGCCAGCAGCCGGGACAGAAGCTCCTACGAGCAGTACGTC.

This chain joins TRBV19 and TRBJ2-4; maybe TRBD1 (5 bases). Trimming pared 4 bases from V and 0 bases from J, leaving 16 bases between. Germline lookup yields CDR1 LNHDA and CDR2 SQIVND (reference sequence). The CDR3 runs to 17 residues. DNA of the CDR3: TGTGCCAGTAGTAGTCCACAGACAGTGATAGCCAAAAACATTCAGTACTTC. This gives the protein CASSSPQTVIAKNIQYF.

The CDR3, as DNA: TGTGCCAGCAGGTTGGGACAGGCGTCCTATGGCTACACCTTC. It yields the protein CASRLGQASYGYTF. This chain uses TRBV28 with TRBJ1-2; 8 nucleotides match TRBD1. Germline-derived CDR1 and CDR2 are MDHEN and SYDVKM. Unmatched junction bases numbered 7, after V lost 6 bases and J lost 4 bases. The CDR3 covers 14 residues.

The sample holds a few counts of this clone. This chain links TRBV7-9 with TRBJ1-2; D ambiguous. There are 13 residues in the CDR3. V was pared by 0 bases and J by 6 bases, with 8 bases between. The germline V gene has CDR1 SEHNR and CDR2 FQNEAQ (reference sequence). CDR3 DNA sequence: TGTGCCAGCAGCTTAGCGTTGGCTGATGGCTACACCTTC. It is translated as CASSLALADGYTF. Full variable domain (rest looked up from reference TRBV7-9 and TRBJ1-2): DTGVSQNPRHKITKRGQNVTFRCDPISEHNRLYWYRQTLGQGPEFLTYFQNEAQLEKSRLLSDRFSAERPKGSFSTLEIQRTEQGDSAMYLCASSLALADGYTFGSGTRLTVV.

This clone was detected once. The chain carries TRBV5-8 and TRBJ2-1; tentative D call: TRBD2 (5 bases). CDR3 length equals 13 residues. Germline V gives CDR1 SGHTS, CDR2 YDEGEE. V was cut by 2 bases and J by 8 bases, with 11 bases left in between. For the CDR3, the DNA is TGTGCCAGCAGCTTACGGGGATTGGATGAGCAGTTCTTC. This gives the protein CASSLRGLDEQFF.

The chain carries TRBV4-3 and TRBJ2-4; weak D call: TRBD2 (6 bases). Deletions cut 3 bases from V and 6 bases from J, with 15 bases between. The CDR3 contains 15 residues. Germline CDR1 reads LGHNA; CDR2 reads YSLEER. CDR3 loop: CASSHVVEGRNIQYF. In nucleotides, the CDR3 is TGCGCCAGCAGCCATGTGGTGGAGGGCCGAAACATTCAGTACTTC.

The chain couples TRBV7-2 to TRBJ1-2; 8 nucleotides line up with TRBD1. Germline lookup yields CDR1 SGHTA and CDR2 FQGNSA. V gave up 5 bases and J gave up 2 bases; unmatched junction bases: 4. The CDR3 totals 14 residues. CDR3 region: CASSKGQENYGYTF. The CDR3 DNA is TGTGCCAGCAGCAAGGGACAGGAGAACTATGGCTACACCTTC. The variable domain in full, with the rest retrieved from reference TRBV7-2 and TRBJ1-2, is GAGVSQSPSNKVTEKGKDVELRCDPISGHTALYWYRQSLGQGLEFLIYFQGNSAPDKSGLPSDRFSAERTGGSVSTLTIQRTQQEDSAVYLCASSKGQENYGYTFGSGTRLTVV.

The chain employs TRBV6-5 and TRBJ1-6, with a tentative D call TRBD1 (6 bases). CDR3 length equals 15 residues. Looked up from germline, CDR1 is MNHEY and CDR2 is SVGAGI. The germline V and J ends were trimmed by 0 bases and 3 bases, with 6 bases remaining between them. CDR3 DNA: TGTGCCAGCAGTTACTCGACAGGCTATAATTCACCCCTCCACTTT. Translation: CASSYSTGYNSPLHF.

The CDR3 loop is CASSPGLGYTF. CDR3 DNA sequence: TGTGCCAGCAGTCCAGGGTTAGGCTACACCTTC. The chain uses TRBV28 and TRBJ1-2, with D possibly TRBD1 on 5 matching bases. Germline V gene lookup returns CDR1 MDHEN and CDR2 SYDVKM. The CDR3 covers 11 residues. V lost 5 bases and J lost 8, with 9 bases in between.